This T cell receptor beta chain was documented in a study of read filtering for tumor transcriptome and immune sequencing. Study context: R-ISS stage counts were 8 or 9 for I, 16 for II, 6 or 7 for III. DNase treatment preceded whole-transcriptome library preparation. RNA-seq yielded only roughly 85 to 1,400 TCR reads, IR-seq about 4 to 10.27 million. General observations from the study: Without single-read clonotypes, shared clonotype proportions correlated more between IR-seq and RNA-seq.

From approximately 400 ng of RNA, a library with molecular barcoded alpha/delta and beta/gamma adaptors was made. TCRdb fed the reads into MiXCR, producing one record per CDR3 protein. The sample contains around 65,000 distinct CDR3 sequences, roughly 18% of which appear only once. Trimming removed 4 bases from V and 9 bases from J, with 13 bases in between. Germline V gene data show CDR1 as ENHRY and CDR2 as SYGVKD. The CDR3 sequence is 13 residues long. To note about this clonotype: Its matching antigen is unknown.

The sequenced sample consisted of a population of CD138-negative cells sorted from bone marrow. The chain couples TRBV10-3 to TRBJ2-1, with D possibly being TRBD2 (6 bases). The source is a donor at least 40 years old with multiple myeloma. The CDR3 DNA reads as TGTGCCATCAGTGCGTCCGGGACTCCTGAGCAGTTCTTC. This encodes CAISASGTPEQFF.